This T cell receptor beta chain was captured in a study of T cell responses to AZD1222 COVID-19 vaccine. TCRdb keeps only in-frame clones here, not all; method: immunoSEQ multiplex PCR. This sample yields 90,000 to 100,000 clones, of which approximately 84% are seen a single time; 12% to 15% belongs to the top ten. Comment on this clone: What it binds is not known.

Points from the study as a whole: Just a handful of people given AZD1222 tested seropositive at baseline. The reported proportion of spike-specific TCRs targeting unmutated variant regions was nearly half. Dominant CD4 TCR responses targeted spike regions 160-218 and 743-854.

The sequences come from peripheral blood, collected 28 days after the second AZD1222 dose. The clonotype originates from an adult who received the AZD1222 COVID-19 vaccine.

CDR3 coding DNA: TGTGCCAGCAGCTTCTACCCAGCCTACAATGAGCAGTTCTTC. It encodes CASSFYPAYNEQFF. The V call is TRBV7-2, the J call TRBJ2-1; D remains ambiguous. Between the trimmed V and J ends, which lost 3 bases and 2 bases, there was a span of 8 bases. The CDR3 contains 14 residues. Germline V CDR1 and CDR2: SGHTA, FQGNSA.